These 23 T cell receptor beta chains were sequenced from one sample in a study of T cells in Graves' hyperthyroidism and ophthalmopathy. RNA transcripts provided the source from which TCR beta CDR3 regions were amplified. In the first-round RT-PCR of the TCR CDR3, the HTBI primer set was used. TCRdb ran MiXCR on the multiplex PCR reads and lists one entry per CDR3 protein. The sample yields about 700,000 distinct CDR3 sequences, 14% seen once. Sequencing was done on a sample of blood. The receptors derive from a woman under 30 with Graves' hyperthyroidism.

This clonotype was observed many times. The chain uses TRBV10-3 and TRBJ2-7, with 9 positions matching TRBD1. V shed 4 bases, J shed 6 bases, and the junction held 7 bases outside the gene matches. Germline assignment: CDR1 ENHRY and CDR2 SYGVKD. The CDR3 runs 14 residues. CDR3 protein: CAISAGTGICEQYF. The CDR3 nucleotides read TGTGCCATCAGTGCAGGGACAGGGATTTGCGAGCAGTACTTC.

Ten or more counts support this clonotype. The gene calls are TRBV7-2 and TRBJ2-1; 11 bases map to TRBD2. CDR3 length equals 15 residues. Trimming took 5 bases from V and 6 from J; bases not matched to a gene: 6. Germline V gives CDR1 SGHTA, CDR2 FQGNSA. CDR3 in amino acids: CASSVTSGRSNEQFF. CDR3 in DNA: TGTGCCAGCAGCGTCACTAGCGGGAGATCCAATGAGCAGTTCTTC.

Concerning this clonotype itself: A much larger clone differs by one base, so this may be a read error. The gene calls are TRBV12-3 or TRBV12-4 and TRBJ2-5; 7 bases align to TRBD2. The length of the CDR3 is 15 residues. Trimming removed 1 base from V and 5 bases from J; junction bases left unmatched: 7. In nucleotides, the CDR3 is TGTGCCAGCAGTTTAGGAGCGGGATGGAGTGAGACCCAGTACTTC. It is translated as CASSLGAGWSETQYF.

The rearrangement uses TRBV6-1 and TRBJ2-1; 7 nucleotides agree with TRBD1. V was pared by 3 bases and J by 6 bases, with 5 bases of the junction left unmatched. From germline, CDR1 is MNHNS and CDR2 SASEGT. CDR3 length equals 14 residues. CDR3 sequence (DNA): TGTGCCAGCAGTGAGATGGCAGGGGGCAATGAGCAGTTCTTC. This sequence encodes CASSEMAGGNEQFF.

J is TRBJ2-6 and V is TRBV19, with D possibly TRBD2 on 6 matching bases. CDR1 is LNHDA and CDR2 is SQIVND in the germline V gene (reference sequence). The CDR3 is 15 amino acids. Deletions cut 10 bases from V and 2 bases from J, with 15 bases between. The CDR3 DNA is TGTGCCACCTCGATATCGGGAGCTGGGGCCAACGTCCTGACTTTC. Encoded protein: CATSISGAGANVLTF.

This clonotype was counted only a few times. The J gene is TRBJ2-7, the V gene TRBV7-9; no firm D call. CDR3 length equals 14 residues. In germline, CDR1 is SEHNR, CDR2 FQNEAQ (reference sequence). The ends were cut back, 1 base at V and 1 base at J, with 8 bases in the middle. The CDR3 loop is CASSLEQTSYEQYF. CDR3 DNA sequence: TGTGCCAGCAGCTTAGAACAGACTTCCTACGAGCAGTACTTC. Full variable domain (missing parts from reference TRBV7-9 and TRBJ2-7): DTGVSQNPRHKITKRGQNVTFRCDPISEHNRLYWYRQTLGQGPEFLTYFQNEAQLEKSRLLSDRFSAERPKGSFSTLEIQRTEQGDSAMYLCASSLEQTSYEQYFGPGTRLTVT.

There are many counts of this clonotype. The chain recombines TRBV28 with TRBJ2-7, with D unresolved. The CDR3 loop spans 12 amino acids. The ends were cut back, 6 bases at V and 4 bases at J, with 10 bases in the middle. Germline CDR1 MDHEN, CDR2 SYDVKM. CDR3 residues: CASSLTGYEQYF. CDR3 in DNA: TGTGCCAGCAGCTTAACCGGTTACGAGCAGTACTTC.

This clonotype was detected ten times or more. This chain connects TRBV28 to TRBJ2-5; 9 positions agree with TRBD1. The V gene's germline CDR1 is MDHEN and CDR2 SYDVKM. V gave up 2 bases and J gave up 4 bases; unmatched junction bases: 5. The CDR3 spans 15 residues. The CDR3 region has the DNA TGTGCCAGCAGTTTAGTCTTGGACAGGGGAGAGACCCAGTACTTC. Translation gives CASSLVLDRGETQYF.

In this sample, this clonotype turned up many times. The V gene is TRBV18, the J gene TRBJ1-1; D is possibly TRBD1 (6 bases). Germline V gene sequence: CDR1 KGHSH, CDR2 LQKENI. The V and J ends lost 4 bases and 5 bases respectively, with 8 bases between them. CDR3 length: 12 residues. As DNA, the CDR3 is TGTGCCAGCTCACGCGACAGGACTGAAGCTTTCTTT. Protein product: CASSRDRTEAFF.

Many counts were recorded for this clonotype. This chain connects TRBV11-2 to TRBJ2-7; 7 positions match TRBD2. The length of the CDR3 is 14 residues. CDR1 is SGHAT and CDR2 is FQNNGV in the germline V gene. V lost 1 base, J lost 5 bases, and 5 bases stayed unmatched. The CDR3 sequence: CASSLGGGEDEQYF. CDR3 nucleotides: TGTGCCAGCAGCTTAGGGGGGGGTGAAGACGAGCAGTACTTC.

This clonotype has a handful of counts. V is TRBV18 and J is TRBJ1-3; weak D call: TRBD1 (6 bases). Germline CDR1 and CDR2: KGHSH and LQKENI. The CDR3 sequence is 15 residues long. Trimming removed 2 bases from V and 2 bases from J, with 10 bases in between. CDR3 bases: TGTGCCAGCTCACCAGGGACAATCGCTGGAAACACCATATATTTT. Translation: CASSPGTIAGNTIYF. The variable domain in full, completed from reference TRBV18 and TRBJ1-3, reads NAGVMQNPRHLVRRRGQEARLRCSPMKGHSHVYWYRQLPEEGLKFMVYLQKENIIDESGMPKERFSAEFPKEGPSILRIQQVVRGDSAAYFCASSPGTIAGNTIYFGEGSWLTVV.

This clonotype was recorded a few times. The chain is built from TRBV10-3 and TRBJ2-1, with 8 bases that match TRBD2. Unmatched junction bases numbered 7, after V lost 7 bases and J lost 8 bases. This CDR3 spans 13 amino acids. Germline V gene lookup returns CDR1 ENHRY and CDR2 SYGVKD. CDR3 bases: TGTGCCATCACTGAAGCGGGAGAATATGAGCAGTTCTTC. It is translated as CAITEAGEYEQFF.

This clonotype appeared a few times. The V gene is TRBV7-9, the J gene TRBJ1-4; weak D call: TRBD1 (5 bases). Trimming cost V 2 bases and J 8 bases, with 18 bases left between them. This CDR3 is 16 amino acids long. Germline CDR1 and CDR2: SEHNR and FQNEAQ (reference sequence). This chain's CDR3 is CASSLLVGRASEKLFF. The CDR3 bases are TGTGCCAGCAGCTTACTAGTGGGCAGGGCGTCCGAAAAACTGTTTTTT. Together with reference TRBV7-9 and TRBJ1-4, the CDR3 gives the full variable domain: DTGVSQNPRHKITKRGQNVTFRCDPISEHNRLYWYRQTLGQGPEFLTYFQNEAQLEKSRLLSDRFSAERPKGSFSTLEIQRTEQGDSAMYLCASSLLVGRASEKLFFGSGTQLSVL.

This clonotype was recorded at least ten times. The rearrangement joins TRBV30 to TRBJ2-5; D is unclear. Germline CDR1 reads GTSNPN; CDR2 reads SVGIG (reference sequence). CDR3 length: 9 residues. V gave up 4 bases and J gave up 5 bases, with 2 bases separating them. CDR3 loop: CAWTETQYF. The DNA for the CDR3 is TGTGCCTGGACGGAGACCCAGTACTTC.

The V and J genes are TRBV4-1 and TRBJ2-3, with D possibly called TRBD1 or TRBD2 (5 bases each). Per the germline V gene, CDR1 is MGHRA and CDR2 is YSYEKL. Trimming removed 2 bases at V and 2 bases at J, with 17 bases between. The length of the CDR3 is 17 residues. CDR3: CASSQQEGLAITDTQYF. The CDR3, as DNA: TGCGCCAGCAGCCAACAAGAGGGGTTAGCTATCACAGATACGCAGTATTTT.

In this sample, this clonotype turned up many times. The chain uses TRBV28 and TRBJ1-5; D ambiguous. Germline lookup yields CDR1 MDHEN and CDR2 SYDVKM. CDR3 size: 12 residues. Between the trimmed V and J ends, which lost 8 bases and 7 bases, there was a span of 12 bases. The CDR3: CASGRAGQPQHF. The CDR3 DNA reads as TGTGCCAGCGGTCGGGCGGGGCAGCCCCAGCATTTT.

Ten or more counts support this clonotype. This chain connects TRBV20-1 to TRBJ2-3, with 9 bases fitting TRBD2. CDR1 and CDR2 from the germline V gene are DFQATT and SNEGSKA (reference sequence). The CDR3 contains 16 residues. Trimming cost V 5 bases and J 2 bases; bases outside gene matches: 11. The CDR3 nucleotides read TGCAGTGCTGTTCCCCCTAGCGGGGTTTCCACAGATACGCAGTATTTT. Amino acids: CSAVPPSGVSTDTQYF.

This chain connects TRBV19 to TRBJ2-7; D might be TRBD1 (6 bases). The CDR3 has 15 residues. The V end was cut by 5 bases, the J end by 3 bases, with 17 bases between. CDR1 is LNHDA and CDR2 is SQIVND in the germline V gene (reference sequence). The CDR3 protein is CASSPGTLGGYEQYF. Here the CDR3 DNA reads TGTGCCAGTAGTCCCGGGACATTGGGTGGCTACGAGCAGTACTTC.

V and J are TRBV7-9 and TRBJ2-6; D is ambiguous. The CDR3 has 19 amino acids. Germline CDR1 reads SEHNR; CDR2 reads FQNEAQ (reference sequence). The germline V and J ends were trimmed by 1 base and 1 base, with 17 bases remaining between them. CDR3 residues: CASSLGSFGPLSGANVLTF. CDR3 DNA: TGTGCCAGCAGCTTAGGGTCTTTCGGGCCCCTATCTGGGGCCAACGTCCTGACTTTC.

This chain connects TRBV24-1 to TRBJ2-5, with 7 bases that match TRBD2. V lost 3 bases and J lost 4; bases outside the gene matches: 7. The CDR3 is 15 residues long. CDR1 is KGHDR, CDR2 SFDVKD, per germline. CDR3 DNA sequence: TGTGCCACCAGTGATAGTACTTTAGCGGGAGAGACCCAGTACTTC. It specifies CATSDSTLAGETQYF.

The rearrangement uses TRBV7-2 and TRBJ2-1; D is undetermined. The V gene lost 7 bases and the J gene lost 4 bases, with 11 bases spanning the gap. The V gene's germline CDR1 is SGHTA and CDR2 FQGNSA. This CDR3 spans 13 amino acids. CDR3 in amino acids: CASTLRMYNEQFF. CDR3 nucleotides: TGTGCCAGCACGCTGAGAATGTACAATGAGCAGTTCTTC.

The rearrangement uses TRBV3-1 and TRBJ2-3; 8 bases match TRBD2. CDR3 length: 14 residues. Germline V gene lookup returns CDR1 LGHDT and CDR2 YNNKEL (reference sequence). Losses at the gene ends were 6 bases for V and 3 bases for J; bases not matched to a gene: 5. CDR3 amino acids: CASRGTGGTDTQYF. Here the CDR3 DNA reads TGTGCCAGCAGAGGTACGGGAGGGACAGATACGCAGTATTTT.

This clonotype has just a few counts. The J gene is TRBJ1-5, the V gene TRBV28, with 9 bases lining up with TRBD1. The CDR3 sequence is 15 residues long. Germline V CDR1 and CDR2: MDHEN, SYDVKM. V lost 6 bases, J lost 4 bases, and 7 bases stayed unmatched. CDR3 residues: CASRTQGALNQPQHF. As DNA, the CDR3 is TGTGCCAGCAGGACACAGGGGGCTTTAAATCAGCCCCAGCATTTT.